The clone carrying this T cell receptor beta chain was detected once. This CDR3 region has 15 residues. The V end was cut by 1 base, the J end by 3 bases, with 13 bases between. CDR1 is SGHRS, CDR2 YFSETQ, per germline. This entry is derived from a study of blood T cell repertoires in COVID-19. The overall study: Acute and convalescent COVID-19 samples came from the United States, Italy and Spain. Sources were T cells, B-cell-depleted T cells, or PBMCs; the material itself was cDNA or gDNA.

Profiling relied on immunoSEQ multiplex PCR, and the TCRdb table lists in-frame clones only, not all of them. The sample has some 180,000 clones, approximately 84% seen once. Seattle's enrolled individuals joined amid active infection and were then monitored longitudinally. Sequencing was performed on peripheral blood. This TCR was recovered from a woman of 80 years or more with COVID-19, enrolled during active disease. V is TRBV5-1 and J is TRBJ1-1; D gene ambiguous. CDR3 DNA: TGCGCCAGCAGCTTGTGGGAGGAGGGTTACACTGAAGCTTTCTTT. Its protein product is CASSLWEEGYTEAFF.